The subject of this entry is one T cell receptor beta chain. What it binds is unknown. These data originate in a study of graft-versus-host responses after intestinal transplantation. For the study at large: Recipients were all induced with anti-thymocyte globulin, then given tacrolimus and steroids for around 3 years.

The study's findings and limits: Marrow from the recipient contained GvH clones, some of which had appeared first in ileum or blood. The study found high graft-versus-host to host-versus-graft clonal ratios in allografts of patients with graft-donor T cell macrochimerism. Levels of circulating GvH clones at their peak were associated with early post-transplant HvG declines.

The CDR3 is 16 residues long. Per germline, CDR1 SGHRS and CDR2 YFSETQ. V gave up 4 bases and J gave up 3 bases; unmatched junction bases: 9. Clones were sequenced by immunoSEQ multiplex PCR, and TCRdb holds only the in-frame ones, with some missing. In the table there are about 130,000 clones, around 90% of which are singletons. The sequencing here drew on unstimulated CD4+ T cells sorted from spleen or lymph node cells, taken before intestinal transplant. The clonotype was recovered from a human donor who received an intestinal transplant. The chain couples TRBV5-1 to TRBJ2-7, with 11 bases matching TRBD2. Here the CDR3 reads CASSPKVAGGVYEQYF. The CDR3 DNA sequence: TGCGCCAGCAGCCCAAAGGTAGCGGGGGGGGTCTACGAGCAGTACTTC.